This T cell receptor (beta chain) was captured by sequencing in a study of CD8 T cells in Susac syndrome. When the RNA was reverse transcribed, random hexamers were used with an input of about 0.45 to 1 ug. An immunoSEQ multiplex PCR generated amplified TCR beta CDR3 products spanning 54 Vbeta and 13 Jbeta. TCRdb redid the calling of the immunoSEQ multiplex PCR reads with MiXCR, one entry per CDR3 protein. The sample carries hundreds of thousands of distinct CDR3 sequences, 85% to 90% recorded once. From blood CD8+ and CD4+ T cells, the TCR beta chain was sequenced. The TCR sequence derives from a human donor with multiple sclerosis. The sequenced material came from CD8+ T cells from PBMCs.

CDR3 bases: TGTGCCAGCAGTTTAGTACTGTGGATCGATGAGCAGTTCTTC. Its protein product is CASSLVLWIDEQFF. The V and J genes are TRBV12-3 or TRBV12-4 and TRBJ2-1; D remains ambiguous. The ends were cut back, 1 base at V and 8 bases at J, with 12 bases in the middle. The CDR3 spans 14 residues.